A selection of T cell receptor beta chains follows, all from one sample in a study of OX40 agonist ivuxolimab in advanced cancers. The method was immunoSEQ multiplex PCR; TCRdb's version includes in-frame clones alone and lacks a portion of them. The sample yields about 35,000 clones, around nine tenths seen once. Specimen: CD4+ or CD8+ T cells sorted from blood, collected in a trial of the OX40 agonist ivuxolimab. These receptors were taken from an adult with an advanced solid tumor such as melanoma, head and neck, liver or kidney cancer. The CDR3 runs from the conserved cysteine through the conserved F or W. The D gene is left open where the match is weak. A clone size is listed for some rows: how often the clone was seen (once, few, many), or a class if it is expanded.

clone_size j_call v_call d_call cdr3_nt cdr3_aa
once TRBJ2-2 TRBV19 - TGTGCCAGTAGTATAGATCATCAGGCGTCTCGAGGAACCGGGGAGCTGTTTTTT CASSIDHQASRGTGELFF
- TRBJ2-4 TRBV29-1 TRBD2 TGCAGCGTTCGTGGCAAGATCGATGGGGTAGGACTAGCGGGAGCCAAAAACATTCAGTACTTC CSVRGKIDGVGLAGAKNIQYF
- TRBJ1-5 TRBV19 TRBD1 TGTGCCAGTAGCTCGACAGGGGGCGCAAAGCCCCAGCATTTT CASSSTGGAKPQHF
- TRBJ1-5 TRBV30 - TGTGCCTGGAGTTGGGGAGACAGTGTAAATCAGCCCCAGCATTTT CAWSWGDSVNQPQHF
- TRBJ1-1 TRBV30 - TGTGCCTGGAGTCAGACAGATAACACTGAAGCTTTCTTT CAWSQTDNTEAFF
- TRBJ2-1 TRBV10-3 - TGTGCCATCAGTGAGTCGTCGGGCAGTTACAATGAGCAGTTCTTC CAISESSGSYNEQFF
- TRBJ1-6 TRBV6-1 - TGTGCCAGCAGTGATAGGACAGAGAATTCACCCCTCCACTTT CASSDRTENSPLHF
once TRBJ2-3 TRBV6-6 - TGTGCCAGCAGTTACGCCGGGACTGGAACAACAGATACGCAGTATTTT CASSYAGTGTTDTQYF
- TRBJ2-7 TRBV11-2 - TGTGCCAGCAGCTCCCTCGAGCTAGGGGAGCAGTACTTC CASSSLELGEQYF
- TRBJ2-7 TRBV6-1 TRBD1 TGTGCCAGCAGTGTGGACAGGGGCTCCTACGAGCAGTACTTC CASSVDRGSYEQYF
- TRBJ1-2 TRBV2 - TGTGCCAGCAGTGATTACAGGGAGGCTGGCTACACCTTC CASSDYREAGYTF
- TRBJ1-1 TRBV6-1 - TGTGCCAGCAGTGCTCGGAACACTGAAGCTTTCTTT CASSARNTEAFF
- TRBJ2-7 TRBV28 - TGTGCCAGCAGCGGGGAACGGGACACTCCCTACGAGCAGTACTTC CASSGERDTPYEQYF
- TRBJ2-7 TRBV20-1 TRBD1 TGCAGTGCTTTGACAGGGTACGAGCAGTACTTC CSALTGYEQYF
- TRBJ2-1 TRBV28 - TGTGCCAGCAGCCGACAGGTGAGCTCCTACAATGAGCAGTTCTTC CASSRQVSSYNEQFF
- TRBJ2-4 TRBV2 - TGTGCCAGCCTGGACGACAAGAAAAACATTCAGTACTTC CASLDDKKNIQYF
- TRBJ1-5 TRBV30 TRBD1 TGTGCCTGGAGCAAACAAGGGACAGAACCCCAGCATTTT CAWSKQGTEPQHF
- TRBJ1-2 TRBV6-5 TRBD1 TGTGCCAGCAGTTACTCGACAGGGTCAAGCTATGGCTACACCTTC CASSYSTGSSYGYTF
- TRBJ2-1 TRBV5-4 - TGTGCCAGCAGCCGTCCGCAGCAGTTGAATGAGCAGTTCTTC CASSRPQQLNEQFF
- TRBJ1-1 TRBV19 - TGTGCCAGCCGGAAAAGGGACCGCGAAGCTTTCTTT CASRKRDREAFF
- TRBJ2-2 TRBV19 - TGTGCCAGTAGTATGACGGCCGGGGAGCTGTTTTTT CASSMTAGELFF
- TRBJ2-1 TRBV4-2 TRBD1 TGTGCCAGCAGCCGATCGCAGGGGGAGTCCTACAATGAGCAGTTCTTC CASSRSQGESYNEQFF
- TRBJ1-6 TRBV6-6 - TGTGCCAGCAGTTACTCGAGGTCGGAAAATCCCCTCCACTTT CASSYSRSENPLHF
- TRBJ2-1 TRBV7-3 - TGTGCCAGCAGCTTCGGCAGGGGCAATGAGCAGTTCTTC CASSFGRGNEQFF
- TRBJ2-4 TRBV25-1 - TGTGCCAGCAGTGACGGGCAGGGGTCCTCCAAAAACATTCAGTACTTC CASSDGQGSSKNIQYF
- TRBJ2-5 TRBV5-8 TRBD1 TGTGCCAGCAGCTCCGGGACAGTTCAAGAGACCCAGTACTTC CASSSGTVQETQYF
once TRBJ1-1 TRBV19 - TGTGCCAGTAGCCCTCCGGGCCCGAACACTGAAGCTTTCTTT CASSPPGPNTEAFF
- TRBJ2-5 TRBV4-2 - TGTGCCAGCAGCCTGGCGGGTGGGGAGACCCAGTACTTC CASSLAGGETQYF
- TRBJ1-5 TRBV2 TRBD1 TGTGCCAGCAGTGGAGGGACAGGGAATCAGCCCCAGCATTTT CASSGGTGNQPQHF
- TRBJ1-5 TRBV28 - TGTGCCAGCAGTTTGGCGGTAGTGCCCCAGCATTTT CASSLAVVPQHF
- TRBJ2-5 TRBV21-1 - TGTGCCAGCAGCGACACAGGGGGTGTAGGAGAGACCCAGTACTTC CASSDTGGVGETQYF
- TRBJ2-7 TRBV28 - TGTGCCAGCAGTTTGTCAATGTACTACGAGCAGTACTTC CASSLSMYYEQYF
- TRBJ2-1 TRBV10-3 TRBD2 TGTGCCATCAGTGAACTAGCGGGAGTTTCGGATGAGCAGTTCTTC CAISELAGVSDEQFF
- TRBJ2-5 TRBV6-1 - TGTGCCAGCAAAACCGGGTACCAAGAGACCCAGTACTTC CASKTGYQETQYF
- TRBJ2-2 TRBV7-2 - TGTGCCAGCAGCTCGAGCGAGAACCCCGGGGAGCTGTTTTTT CASSSSENPGELFF
- TRBJ2-1 TRBV7-9 TRBD2 TGTGCCAGCAGCGACAGACTAGCGGGGGGCGCCAATGAGCAGTTCTTC CASSDRLAGGANEQFF
- TRBJ1-2 TRBV30 TRBD1 TGTGCCTGGAGTGTTAACAGGGGTTCAAGTGGCTACACCTTC CAWSVNRGSSGYTF
- TRBJ2-2 TRBV5-6 TRBD1 TGTGCCAGCAGCTTGCCGGACAGGACGAACACCGGGGAGCTGTTTTTT CASSLPDRTNTGELFF
- TRBJ2-5 TRBV2 TRBD1 TGTGCCAGCAGCTACCAGCCCGACAGGGTAGAAGAGACCCAGTACTTC CASSYQPDRVEETQYF
- TRBJ1-1 TRBV29-1 - TGCAGCGTTGCACGGGCGGAAACTGAAGCTTTCTTT CSVARAETEAFF
- TRBJ2-2 TRBV19 - TGTGCCAGTATGCGGGATTCTGCGAACACCGGGGAGCTGTTTTTT CASMRDSANTGELFF
- TRBJ2-7 TRBV6-6 - TGTGCCAGCATGGCAGGGGACTCCTACGAGCAGTACTTC CASMAGDSYEQYF
- TRBJ1-6 TRBV19 - TGTGCCAGTAGTAAGGGGGGAACCGGGACACTGAATTCACCCCTCCACTTT CASSKGGTGTLNSPLHF